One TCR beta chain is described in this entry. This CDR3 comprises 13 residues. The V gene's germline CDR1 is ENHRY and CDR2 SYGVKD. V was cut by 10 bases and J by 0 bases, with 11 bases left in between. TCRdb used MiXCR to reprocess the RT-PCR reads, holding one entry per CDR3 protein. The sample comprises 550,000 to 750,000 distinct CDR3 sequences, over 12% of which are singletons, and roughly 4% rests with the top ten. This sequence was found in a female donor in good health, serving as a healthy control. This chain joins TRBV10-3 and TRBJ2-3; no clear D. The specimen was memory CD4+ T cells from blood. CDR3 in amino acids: CATHERSTDTQYF. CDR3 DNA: TGTGCCACCCACGAGCGTAGCACAGATACGCAGTATTTT.